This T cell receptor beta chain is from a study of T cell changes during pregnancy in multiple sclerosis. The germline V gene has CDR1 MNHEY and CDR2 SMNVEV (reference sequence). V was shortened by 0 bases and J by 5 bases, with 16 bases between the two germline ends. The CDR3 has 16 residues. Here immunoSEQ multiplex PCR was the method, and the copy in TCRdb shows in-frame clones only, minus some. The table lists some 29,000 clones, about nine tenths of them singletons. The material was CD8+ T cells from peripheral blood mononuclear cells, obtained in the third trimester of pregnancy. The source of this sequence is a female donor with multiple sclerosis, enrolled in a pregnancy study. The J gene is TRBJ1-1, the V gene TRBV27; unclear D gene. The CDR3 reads CASSLSGSGPGTEAFF. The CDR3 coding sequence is TGTGCCAGCAGTTTATCGGGTTCGGGTCCGGGAACTGAAGCTTTCTTT.